A single sample gave rise to the 12 T cell receptor beta chains below, sequenced in a study of T cell changes during pregnancy in multiple sclerosis. This table comes from immunoSEQ multiplex PCR, and its TCRdb copy is limited to in-frame clones, with some not included. The repertoire has roughly 53,000 clones, roughly 90% of them found once; the top ten carry just over 3%. The source material was CD8+ T cells from peripheral blood mononuclear cells, sampled before pregnancy. All receptors come from a female donor with multiple sclerosis, enrolled in a pregnancy study.

This chain uses TRBV9 with TRBJ2-1; the match to TRBD2 covers 12 bases. Trimming removed 0 bases from V and 9 bases from J; junction bases left unmatched: 7. This CDR3 is built from 16 residues. Germline V gene data show CDR1 as SGDLS and CDR2 as YYNGEE. This CDR3 is CASSVEGLAGGIEQFF. The DNA for the CDR3 is TGTGCCAGCAGCGTAGAGGGGCTAGCGGGGGGGATTGAGCAGTTCTTC. Full variable domain (missing parts from reference TRBV9 and TRBJ2-1): DSGVTQTPKHLITATGQRVTLRCSPRSGDLSVYWYQQSLDQGLQFLIQYYNGEERAKGNILERFSAQQFPDLHSELNLSSLELGDSALYFCASSVEGLAGGIEQFFGPGTRLTVL.

Turning to this clone: Its ends do not fully match the called genes, so a read error is possible. Other DNA sequences in the sample encode the same CDR3. V and J are TRBV9 and TRBJ1-5; 9 bases match TRBD1. Germline CDR1 SGDLS, CDR2 YYNGEE. The CDR3 contains 14 residues. The DNA for the CDR3 is TGCGCCAGCAGCTCCCGACAGGGGGATCAGCCCCAGCATTTT. Translation gives CASSSRQGDQPQHF. The full variable domain, with the rest looked up from reference TRBV9 and TRBJ1-5, is DSGVTQTPKHLITATGQRVTLRCSPRSGDLSVYWYQQSLDQGLQFLIQYYNGEERAKGNILERFSAQQFPDLHSELNLSSLELGDSALYFCASSSRQGDQPQHFGDGTRLSIL.

J is TRBJ1-1 and V is TRBV6-6, with D tentatively TRBD1 (5 bases). Looked up from germline, CDR1 is MNHNY and CDR2 is SVGAGI (reference sequence). Trimming took 7 bases from V and 4 from J, leaving 13 bases between them. This CDR3 has 13 amino acids. The chain's CDR3 is CASMGGGSTEAFF. The CDR3, as DNA: TGTGCCAGCATGGGGGGGGGAAGCACTGAAGCTTTCTTT.

The chain employs TRBV7-2 and TRBJ2-5; D perhaps matches TRBD2 (5 bases). CDR1 and CDR2 from the germline V gene are SGHTA and FQGNSA. The ends were cut back, 6 bases at V and 5 bases at J, with 13 bases in the middle. CDR3 length equals 13 residues. The DNA for the CDR3 is TGTGCCAGCAGTTCCATTTCGGGGGAGACCCAGTACTTC. Amino acid sequence: CASSSISGETQYF.

V and J are TRBV5-1 and TRBJ2-5; 10 nucleotides line up with TRBD2. CDR1 and CDR2 (germline): SGHRS, YFSETQ. The CDR3 is made up of 16 amino acids. J was trimmed by 5 bases and V by 4 bases; bases with no gene match: 11. The chain's CDR3 is CASSGTAGGPEETQYF. The DNA of the CDR3 is TGCGCCAGCAGCGGTACAGCGGGGGGGCCAGAGGAGACCCAGTACTTC. The complete variable domain, with remaining parts taken from reference TRBV5-1 and TRBJ2-5, reads KAGVTQTPRYLIKTRGQQVTLSCSPISGHRSVSWYQQTPGQGLQFLFEYFSETQRNKGNFPGRFSGRQFSNSRSEMNVSTLELGDSALYLCASSGTAGGPEETQYFGPGTRLLVL.

This chain uses TRBV5-6 with TRBJ2-2; D perhaps matches TRBD1 (6 bases). CDR1 is SGHDT and CDR2 is YYEEEE in the germline V gene. V lost 2 bases, J lost 2 bases, and 13 bases lay in between. The CDR3 runs to 16 residues. The CDR3 DNA sequence: TGTGCCAGCAGCTTCCTTGACAGGATCAACACCGGGGAGCTGTTTTTT. Amino acid sequence: CASSFLDRINTGELFF. Together with reference TRBV5-6 and TRBJ2-2, the CDR3 gives the full variable domain: DAGVTQSPTHLIKTRGQQVTLRCSPKSGHDTVSWYQQALGQGPQFIFQYYEEEERQRGNFPDRFSGHQFPNYSSELNVNALLLGDSALYLCASSFLDRINTGELFFGEGSRLTVL.

V is TRBV5-4 and J is TRBJ1-3; D gene uncertain. The CDR3 loop spans 14 amino acids. The germline CDR1 and CDR2 sequences are SGHNT and YYREEE (reference sequence). V shed 4 bases and J shed 4 bases, with 12 bases lying between them. Written as DNA, the CDR3 is TGTGCCAGCAGCCCGGAGGGCGCCGGAAACACCATATATTTT. Translated, it gives CASSPEGAGNTIYF. Full variable domain (remainder filled in from reference TRBV5-4 and TRBJ1-3): ETGVTQSPTHLIKTRGQQVTLRCSSQSGHNTVSWYQQALGQGPQFIFQYYREEENGRGNFPPRFSGLQFPNYSSELNVNALELDDSALYLCASSPEGAGNTIYFGEGSWLTVV.

The J gene is TRBJ1-2, the V gene TRBV9; a weak D match, TRBD1 (6 bases). Trimming took 0 bases from V and 2 from J, leaving 17 bases between them. The germline V gene encodes CDR1 SGDLS and CDR2 YYNGEE. The CDR3 runs 17 residues. The CDR3 is CASSVGAGTITNYGYTF. The CDR3 DNA reads TGTGCCAGCAGCGTAGGGGCCGGGACAATCACCAACTATGGCTACACCTTC. Combining the CDR3 with reference TRBV9 and TRBJ1-2 gives the whole variable domain DSGVTQTPKHLITATGQRVTLRCSPRSGDLSVYWYQQSLDQGLQFLIQYYNGEERAKGNILERFSAQQFPDLHSELNLSSLELGDSALYFCASSVGAGTITNYGYTFGSGTRLTVV.

V and J are TRBV5-6 and TRBJ2-7; D possibly corresponds to TRBD2 (6 bases). This CDR3 has 16 residues. Looked up from germline, CDR1 is SGHDT and CDR2 is YYEEEE. V was clipped by 0 bases and J by 0 bases, with 13 bases between them. The CDR3 region is CASSLEGTHPSYEQYF. CDR3 bases: TGTGCCAGCAGCTTGGAAGGGACTCACCCCTCCTACGAGCAGTACTTC.

V and J are TRBV6-5 and TRBJ2-1; 12 bases fit TRBD2. V lost 6 bases to trimming and J lost 7 bases; unmatched junction nucleotides: 4. The germline CDR1 and CDR2 sequences are MNHEY and SVGAGI. This CDR3 contains 14 residues. In DNA form, the CDR3 reads TGTGCCAGCAGGCTAGCGGGGGGGAGGAATGAGCAGTTCTTC. This encodes CASRLAGGRNEQFF.

The genes are TRBV4-3 and TRBJ1-6; D may be TRBD1 (6 bases). The CDR3 sequence is 15 residues long. V dropped 4 bases and J dropped 9 bases, with 16 bases sitting between them. Germline V gene lookup returns CDR1 LGHNA and CDR2 YSLEER. CDR3 sequence: CASSPKVQGGSPLHF. CDR3 DNA sequence: TGCGCCAGCAGCCCCAAGGTACAGGGCGGTTCACCCCTCCACTTT.

The chain carries TRBV4-1 and TRBJ2-2; possibly TRBD1 for D (7 bases). Germline values: CDR1 MGHRA, CDR2 YSYEKL. V was cut by 3 bases and J by 2 bases, with 13 bases left in between. The CDR3 has 16 residues. The CDR3 nucleotides read TGCGCCAGCAGCCAGGGGCAGGGGGGAAACACCGGGGAGCTGTTTTTT. Translating gives CASSQGQGGNTGELFF.